This TCR beta chain was captured by sequencing in a study of tumor and adjacent non-tumor tissue in lung cancer (dated by TCRdb to the late 2010s). Notes on the research overall: By cancer type, the cohort comprised 12 adenocarcinoma patients, a couple of squamous cell carcinoma patients and 1 small cell lung cancer patient. The approximately 15 patients were aged about 31 to 85 years, included around 10 men and 5 women, and had TNM stage I to III disease. A total of some 130,000,000 productive TCRbeta reads were generated by sequencing, corresponding to an average of around 3.8 million reads per sample. Using bulk TCRbeta repertoires from over twelve lung cancer patients, the study set lung tumor tissue side by side with matched distant non-tumor lung tissue. TCRbeta CDR3 sequencing was performed on 30 to 35 paired specimens, with one tumor sample and one normal lung sample collected per patient.

RNA was isolated from bulk unsorted tissue, and RNA quality was assessed with a NanoDrop ND-1000 and an Agilent 2100. Donors were newly diagnosed lung cancer patients admitted for thoracic surgery in China between August and November 2014, without prior chemotherapy. Anyone who had undergone radiotherapy or chemotherapy before, or who had another cancer at the same time, was left out of the study. Pieces of surgical tissue measuring about 1-2.1 cm3 were kept in RNAlater solution and stored at -80 degrees C until use. With regard to this clonotype: The specificity of this receptor is unknown. This may arise from a read error, as a much more abundant clone is one base away.

Reading the germline V gene gives CDR1 MGHDK and CDR2 SYGVNS. The CDR3 runs 11 amino acids, cysteine and phenylalanine included. The sequence is cut down to CDR3 DNA, 33 bases in frame from base 1. The library was produced with multiplex PCR. This sample was sequenced with an Illumina HiSeq 2500. TCRbeta libraries were constructed through three rounds of nested PCR with primers (Table S4) according to protocols modified from ARM-PCR. PCR products of 200-500 bp were gel-excised and purified with the QIAquick gel extraction kit before sequencing. Under the source paper's analysis protocol: Reads were cleaned using Trimmomatic, were merged into complete CDR3 sequences using FLASH, and were assigned to V(D)J germline segments using MiTCR. VDJtools was used to compute clonal diversity as the inverse Simpson's index. In-frame sequences lacking a premature stop codon were counted as productive reads. In-frame beta chains were kept once TCRdb had trimmed the public reads at Q25 with fastp and called clones with MiXCR. Rows matching on CDR3 protein sequence are summarized as one entry with the most common DNA and genes. The V and J calls and clone size are TCRdb's, not the authors'. This sample is represented by about 110,000 distinct CDR3 sequences; over 75% of them were singletons. The ten largest clones take up approximately 22% of the sample.

Broad study findings and their caveats: TCR diversity (inverse Simpson) was significantly higher in tumor than in normal lung tissue (about 400 vs 150, P = 0.0075, Mann-Whitney U test). A significantly larger cumulative share of the repertoire was made up by the top 100 clones in normal lung than in tumor tissue. Neither the sequencing platform nor unique molecular identifiers are named or mentioned anywhere in the methods. Because peripheral blood was not sequenced, the blood TCRbeta repertoires of the lung cancer patients in the study went unexamined. Only about 15 patients were in the cohort, and the authors stated that larger samples and more detailed clinical data are needed. TCR diversity was significantly higher in younger patients, and higher tumor TCR diversity was associated with shorter overall and disease-free survival.

Sequencing was performed on lung tumor tissue. This TCR was sampled from a man in his 70s with non-small cell lung cancer. The chain is made from TRBV25-1 and TRBJ2-1; tentative D gene TRBD2, with 5 bases matching. The CDR3 loop reads CASRGFRELFF. The DNA sequence is given as TGTGCCAGCAGGGGCTTTAGGGAGCTGTTCTTC.